This passage covers 18 T cell receptor beta chains from one sample sequenced in a study of blood T cell repertoires in COVID-19. The protocol was immunoSEQ multiplex PCR, while the TCRdb copy is restricted to in-frame clones and leaves out a portion. The sample lists 300,000 to 500,000 clones; roughly 90% were seen once. Input material: PBMCs or T cells enriched from blood (not recorded which). The receptor source for this set is a woman between 40 and 50 years old with acute COVID-19.

The chain carries TRBV10-2 and TRBJ2-1; D possibly corresponds to TRBD1 (6 bases). Germline V gene lookup returns CDR1 WSHSY and CDR2 SAAADI. Trimming left V 2 bases short and J 5 bases short, with 16 bases between. There are 16 residues in the CDR3. The CDR3 region is CASSEVRGVENNEQFF. CDR3 coding DNA: TGCGCCAGCAGTGAGGTCAGGGGCGTGGAGAACAATGAGCAGTTCTTC.

The table lists this clone with a few counts. The V and J genes are TRBV9 and TRBJ2-2; the D gene is possibly TRBD1 (5 bases). Trimming took 4 bases from V and 3 from J, leaving 13 bases between them. Germline CDR1 and CDR2: SGDLS and YYNGEE. This CDR3 region has 15 residues. The CDR3 DNA follows: TGTGCCAGCAGCCCCACCAGGGTTTACACCGGGGAGCTGTTTTTT. It is translated as CASSPTRVYTGELFF. The whole variable domain, remainder taken from reference TRBV9 and TRBJ2-2, is DSGVTQTPKHLITATGQRVTLRCSPRSGDLSVYWYQQSLDQGLQFLIQYYNGEERAKGNILERFSAQQFPDLHSELNLSSLELGDSALYFCASSPTRVYTGELFFGEGSRLTVL.

The chain joins TRBV2 to TRBJ1-5, with unresolved D. The CDR3 sequence is 14 residues long. Germline V CDR1 and CDR2: SNHLY, FYNNEI. Between the trimmed V and J ends, which lost 4 bases and 2 bases, there was a span of 9 bases. The CDR3 DNA reads TGTGCCAGCAGTGGGGGAGAGGGCAATCAGCCCCAGCATTTT. This sequence encodes CASSGGEGNQPQHF. Complete variable domain (other parts from reference TRBV2 and TRBJ1-5): EPEVTQTPSHQVTQMGQEVILRCVPISNHLYFYWYRQILGQKVEFLVSFYNNEISEKSEIFDDQFSVERPDGSNFTLKIRSTKLEDSAMYFCASSGGEGNQPQHFGDGTRLSIL.

The chain couples TRBV5-1 to TRBJ2-2, with 7 nucleotides matching TRBD1. The germline gives CDR1 SGHRS, CDR2 YFSETQ. V was clipped by 3 bases and J by 5 bases; unmatched bases: 7. This CDR3 has 15 residues. Here the CDR3 DNA reads TGCGCCAGCAGCTCCGGGACAGTCATTACCGGGGAGCTGTTTTTT. Translation gives CASSSGTVITGELFF.

The chain has TRBV2 and TRBJ2-3; D ambiguous. CDR3 size: 12 residues. In germline, CDR1 is SNHLY, CDR2 FYNNEI. Trimming removed 6 bases from V and 4 bases from J, with 8 bases in between. The CDR3 bases are TGTGCCAGCAGCCCCCAGGCAGATACGCAGTATTTT. Translation gives CASSPQADTQYF.

This clone was recorded only once. The chain couples TRBV5-6 to TRBJ1-1, with D possibly being TRBD1 (5 bases). The CDR3 runs to 11 residues. The germline V and J ends were trimmed by 2 bases and 12 bases, with 11 bases remaining between them. Germline V gene lookup returns CDR1 SGHDT and CDR2 YYEEEE. CDR3: CASSLTGEPFF. For the CDR3, the DNA is TGTGCCAGCAGCTTAACAGGCGAGCCTTTCTTT.

The rearrangement joins TRBV7-9 to TRBJ2-1; D may be TRBD1 (5 bases). With 2 bases removed from V and 4 bases from J, the gap between germline ends came to 9 bases. Germline CDR1 SEHNR, CDR2 FQNEAQ (reference sequence). The CDR3 extends over 14 amino acids. In DNA form, the CDR3 reads TGTGCCAGCAGCTTACAACAGGTTTACAATGAGCAGTTCTTC. This encodes CASSLQQVYNEQFF.

The CDR3, as DNA: TGCGCCAGCAGCGGGGGGACAGGGATGAACACTGAAGCTTTCTTT. Its translation is CASSGGTGMNTEAFF. The chain recombines TRBV5-1 with TRBJ1-1; the match to TRBD1 covers 9 bases. V was pared by 4 bases and J by 0 bases, with 4 bases of the junction left unmatched. The CDR3 totals 15 residues. CDR1 SGHRS and CDR2 YFSETQ come from the germline V gene.

The rearrangement uses TRBV14 and TRBJ2-7, with D unclear. The germline V and J ends were trimmed by 4 bases and 4 bases, with 11 bases remaining between them. In germline, CDR1 is SGHDN, CDR2 FVKESK. The CDR3 covers 13 residues. The CDR3 nucleotides read TGTGCCAGCAGCCGCCATTCAGTGTACGAGCAGTACTTC. Translated, it gives CASSRHSVYEQYF.

The chain joins TRBV4-1 to TRBJ2-3, with 8 bases fitting TRBD2. The CDR3 is 13 amino acids. Germline V gene lookup returns CDR1 MGHRA and CDR2 YSYEKL. V was clipped by 4 bases and J by 5 bases; unmatched bases: 2. Here the CDR3 reads CASSRAGGDTQYF. CDR3 DNA sequence: TGCGCCAGCAGCCGCGCGGGGGGAGATACGCAGTATTTT.

The chain uses TRBV19 and TRBJ2-3; 8 positions match TRBD1. Per germline, CDR1 LNHDA and CDR2 SQIVND (reference sequence). V dropped 8 bases and J dropped 0; count of bases not matched to a gene: 4. This CDR3 is 14 amino acids long. CDR3 residues: CASDDRGSTDTQYF. The CDR3 bases are TGTGCCAGTGACGACAGGGGAAGCACAGATACGCAGTATTTT. Full variable domain (outside the CDR3, taken from reference TRBV19 and TRBJ2-3): DGGITQSPKYLFRKEGQNVTLSCEQNLNHDAMYWYRQDPGQGLRLIYYSQIVNDFQKGDIAEGYSVSREKKESFPLTVTSAQKNPTAFYLCASDDRGSTDTQYFGPGTRLTVL.

V is TRBV7-2 and J is TRBJ2-3; 8 nucleotides agree with TRBD2. J lost 1 base, V lost 1 base, and 1 base had no gene match. Looked up from germline, CDR1 is SGHTA and CDR2 is FQGNSA. This CDR3 contains 15 residues. Here the CDR3 reads CASSLGAGGTDTQYF. CDR3 coding DNA: TGTGCCAGCAGCTTAGGAGCGGGGGGCACAGATACGCAGTATTTT.

Comment on this clone: Other nucleotide sequences from this sample produce the same CDR3. V and J are TRBV30 and TRBJ1-5, with 7 bases fitting TRBD1. Trimming at V came to 0 bases and at J to 1 base, leaving 0 bases not matched to a gene. Germline CDR1 is GTSNPN and CDR2 is SVGIG (reference sequence). This CDR3 has 14 residues. This CDR3 reads CAWSVGGSNQPQHF. CDR3 nucleotides: TGTGCCTGGAGTGTAGGGGGCAGCAATCAGCCCCAGCATTTT.

This chain links TRBV15 with TRBJ2-6, with 7 bases lining up with TRBD1. The germline CDR1 and CDR2 sequences are LNHNV and YYDKDF (reference sequence). The V and J ends lost 3 bases and 0 bases, in that order; junction bases with no gene match: 8. This CDR3 comprises 18 residues. DNA for the CDR3: TGTGCCACCAGCAGGGGACAGAGCCTCCCCTCTGGGGCCAACGTCCTGACTTTC. Its protein product is CATSRGQSLPSGANVLTF.

The V and J genes are TRBV5-1 and TRBJ2-2, with D perhaps TRBD1 (6 bases). Trimming left V 5 bases short and J 9 bases short, with 14 bases between. Germline lookup yields CDR1 SGHRS and CDR2 YFSETQ. The CDR3 loop spans 13 amino acids. The CDR3 spells CASRLQGSRELFF. CDR3 nucleotide sequence: TGCGCCAGCAGACTACAGGGCTCCCGGGAGCTGTTTTTT.

The chain couples TRBV5-4 to TRBJ2-7; TRBD2 matches 14 bases. CDR3 size: 15 residues. V shed 2 bases, J shed 7 bases, and the junction held 5 bases outside the gene matches. The germline V gene has CDR1 SGHNT and CDR2 YYREEE (reference sequence). The CDR3 DNA reads TGTGCCAGCAGCTTCAGGACTAGCGGGGGGAGTGAGCAGTACTTC. It yields the protein CASSFRTSGGSEQYF. The whole variable domain, filled in from reference TRBV5-4 and TRBJ2-7, reads ETGVTQSPTHLIKTRGQQVTLRCSSQSGHNTVSWYQQALGQGPQFIFQYYREEENGRGNFPPRFSGLQFPNYSSELNVNALELDDSALYLCASSFRTSGGSEQYFGPGTRLTVT.

The rearrangement joins TRBV9 to TRBJ1-5; TRBD1 might be the D (6 bases). V lost 4 bases to trimming and J lost 6 bases, with 17 bases between them. Looked up from germline, CDR1 is SGDLS and CDR2 is YYNGEE. This CDR3 region has 15 residues. The DNA of the CDR3 is TGTGCCAGCAGCCCAACGGGGGGGGCAGGTCAGCCCCAGCATTTT. This gives the protein CASSPTGGAGQPQHF.

This chain joins TRBV18 and TRBJ2-1; a possible D gene is TRBD2 (6 bases). The CDR3 consists of 14 residues. The germline V gene encodes CDR1 KGHSH and CDR2 LQKENI. V lost 4 bases and J 4 bases, leaving 11 bases between the germline ends. The CDR3 loop is CASSRASEYNEQFF. In DNA form, the CDR3 reads TGTGCCAGCTCACGGGCTAGCGAGTACAATGAGCAGTTCTTC.